The 5 T cell receptor beta chains in this list originate from one sample, sequenced in a study of CD8+ T cells in alopecia areata. Once RNA had been extracted, it was reverse transcribed into cDNA to act as the sequencing template. Repertoires were generated with immunoSEQ multiplex PCR, while TCRdb's copy carries only in-frame clones and drops some. In the table there are about 190,000 clones, around 60% of which are singletons. Treatment in this sample: oral pan-JAK inhibitor, 5-10 mg twice daily. Source: CD4+ T cells sorted from blood, taken at week 4, from a patient treated with tofacitinib. The source is a human donor with alopecia areata.

In this sample, this clone turned up a few times. This chain uses TRBV6-6 with TRBJ2-2; perhaps D is TRBD1 or TRBD2 (5 bases each). This CDR3 contains 15 residues. Germline V gene sequence: CDR1 MNHNY, CDR2 SVGAGI (reference sequence). V lost 6 bases and J lost 0, with 11 bases in between. CDR3 coding DNA: TGTGCCAGCAGCCGGGGCGGAACGAACACCGGGGAGCTGTTTTTT. Encoded protein: CASSRGGTNTGELFF.

The chain combines TRBV5-4 with TRBJ2-3, with D maybe TRBD2 (6 bases). V shed 4 bases and J shed 0 bases, with 9 bases lying between them. The CDR3 length is 14 residues. Germline V lookup: CDR1 SGHNT, CDR2 YYREEE (reference sequence). CDR3 region: CASSQSGSTDTQYF. The CDR3 DNA follows: TGTGCCAGCAGCCAGAGCGGGAGCACAGATACGCAGTATTTT.

The rearrangement links TRBV15 to TRBJ2-5; D is unresolved. The germline V gene encodes CDR1 LNHNV and CDR2 YYDKDF (reference sequence). V lost 4 bases and J 5 bases, leaving 14 bases between the germline ends. The CDR3 totals 14 residues. The CDR3 DNA follows: TGTGCCACCAGCACGTTCGGGTTAATGGAGACCCAGTACTTC. Translating gives CATSTFGLMETQYF.

On this clone: One end of the junction is discordant with germline, which a read error may explain. V usage is TRBV7-7 and J usage is TRBJ2-5; no firm D call. This CDR3 has 14 amino acids. The germline V gene has CDR1 SSHAT and CDR2 FNYEAQ (reference sequence). The CDR3 nucleotides are TGTGCTAGCAGCCCCGGCGCCGCCGGGGAGACCCAGTACTTC. It yields the protein CASSPGAAGETQYF. Drawing the rest from reference TRBV7-7 and TRBJ2-5, the complete variable domain is GAGVSQSPRYKVTKRGQDVTLRCDPISSHATLYWYQQALGQGPEFLTYFNYEAQPDKSGLPSDRFSAERPEGSISTLTIQRTEQRDSAMYRCASSPGAAGETQYFGPGTRLLVL.

This clone showed up just once. The V call is TRBV7-9, the J call TRBJ1-5; TRBD1 might be the D (5 bases). Trimming stripped 2 bases from V and 1 base from J, with 6 bases between. The CDR3 runs 14 residues. The germline CDR1 and CDR2 sequences are SEHNR and FQNEAQ (reference sequence). This CDR3 is CASSLWDSNQPQHF. CDR3 DNA: TGTGCCAGCAGCTTATGGGACAGCAATCAGCCCCAGCATTTT.